This TCR beta chain was found in a study of T cell responses to AZD1222 COVID-19 vaccine. Overall study results and limits: It was only a handful of AZD1222 recipients who were seropositive at baseline. Among the donors, most were white British and more were female, and clonal diversity was possibly underestimated. The study found vaccine-associated CD4 TCRs spanning spike, dominant at 160-218 and 743-854.

Germline trimming cut 3 bases from V and 3 bases from J; bases unmatched to any gene: 7. Germline V gene data show CDR1 as KGHSH and CDR2 as LQKENI. The CDR3 is made up of 16 amino acids. Here immunoSEQ multiplex PCR was the method, and the copy in TCRdb shows in-frame clones only, minus some. The table records 90,000 to 130,000 clones, around nine tenths of them present only once. Remarks on this clone: Antigen: not known.

The chain combines TRBV18 with TRBJ1-1; the match to TRBD1 covers 10 bases. The sequence came from an adult who received the AZD1222 COVID-19 vaccine. Sequences were derived from peripheral blood, sampled 28 days after the second AZD1222 dose. The CDR3 region is CASSPPGQGIYTEAFF. CDR3 DNA: TGTGCCAGCTCACCCCCGGGACAGGGGATTTACACTGAAGCTTTCTTT.